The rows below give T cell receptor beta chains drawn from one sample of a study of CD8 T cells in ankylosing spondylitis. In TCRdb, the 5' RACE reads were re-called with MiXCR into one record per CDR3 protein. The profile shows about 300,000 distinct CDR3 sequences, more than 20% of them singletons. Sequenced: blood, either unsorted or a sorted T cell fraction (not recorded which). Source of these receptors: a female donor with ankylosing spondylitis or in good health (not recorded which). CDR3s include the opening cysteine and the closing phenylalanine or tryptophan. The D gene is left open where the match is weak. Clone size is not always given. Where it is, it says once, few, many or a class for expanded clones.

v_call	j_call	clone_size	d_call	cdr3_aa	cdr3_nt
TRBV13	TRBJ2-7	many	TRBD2	CASSLASGSAYEQYF	TGTGCCAGCAGCTTAGCTAGCGGGAGTGCCTACGAGCAGTACTTC
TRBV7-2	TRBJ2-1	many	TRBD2	CASSLGSGSASYNEQFF	TGTGCCAGCAGCTTAGGTAGCGGGAGTGCATCCTACAATGAGCAGTTCTTC
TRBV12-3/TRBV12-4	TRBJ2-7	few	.	CASSFRNSYEQYF	TGTGCCAGCAGTTTTCGCAATTCCTACGAGCAGTACTTC
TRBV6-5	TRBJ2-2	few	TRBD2	CASSDSGSGVSGELFF	TGTGCCAGCAGTGACTCCGGGAGCGGGGTTAGCGGGGAGCTGTTTTTT
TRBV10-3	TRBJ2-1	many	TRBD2	CAISGLGSYNEQFF	TGTGCCATCAGCGGACTAGGATCCTACAATGAGCAGTTCTTC
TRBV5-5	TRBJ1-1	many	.	CASSRGAYTQNTEAFF	TGTGCCAGCAGCCGTGGAGCCTACACACAGAACACTGAAGCTTTCTTT
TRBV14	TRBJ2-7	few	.	CASSQVRSYEQYF	TGTGCCAGCAGCCAGGTCAGGTCCTACGAGCAGTACTTC
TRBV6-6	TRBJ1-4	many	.	CASSPWDEKLFF	TGTGCCAGCAGCCCCTGGGATGAAAAACTGTTTTTT
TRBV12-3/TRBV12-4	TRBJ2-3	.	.	CASSFFLVARTDTQYF	TGTGCCAGCAGTTTCTTCTTAGTGGCGAGGACAGATACGCAGTATTTT
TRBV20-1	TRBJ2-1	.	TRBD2	CSAGGPGTSGNNEQFF	TGCAGTGCGGGCGGCCCAGGGACTAGCGGCAACAATGAGCAGTTCTTC
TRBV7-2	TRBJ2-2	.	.	CASSSRAESYTGELFF	TGTGCCAGCAGCTCTCGAGCGGAATCTTACACCGGGGAGCTGTTTTTT
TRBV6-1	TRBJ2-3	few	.	CASSEPWERKDTQYF	TGTGCCAGCAGTGAACCGTGGGAGAGGAAGGATACGCAGTATTTT
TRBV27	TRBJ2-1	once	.	CASTPAAYNEQFF	TGTGCCAGCACCCCGGCAGCCTACAATGAGCAGTTCTTC
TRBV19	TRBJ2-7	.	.	CASSVGGTVYEQYF	TGTGCCAGTAGTGTAGGGGGGACCGTCTACGAGCAGTACTTC
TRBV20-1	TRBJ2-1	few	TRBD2	CSAPLGLAGVGWREQFF	TGCAGTGCGCCCTTAGGGCTAGCGGGAGTGGGGTGGAGGGAGCAGTTCTTC
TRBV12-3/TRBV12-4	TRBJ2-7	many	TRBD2	CASRAGTSGTEQYF	TGTGCCAGCAGGGCCGGGACTAGCGGGACCGAGCAGTACTTC
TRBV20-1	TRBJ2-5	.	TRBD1	CSALDRVKETQYF	TGCAGTGCTTTGGACAGGGTTAAGGAGACCCAGTACTTC
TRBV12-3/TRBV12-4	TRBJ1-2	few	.	CAIQRESQGNYGYTF	TGTGCCATACAGAGGGAGTCTCAGGGCAACTATGGCTACACCTTC
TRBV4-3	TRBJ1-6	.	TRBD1	CASSQDNVRQGVSPLHF	TGCGCCAGCAGCCAAGATAACGTCCGGCAGGGGGTTTCACCCCTCCACTTT
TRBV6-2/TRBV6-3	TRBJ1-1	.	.	CASRRGTPSNTEAFF	TGTGCCAGCAGACGCGGGACACCTTCGAACACTGAAGCTTTCTTT
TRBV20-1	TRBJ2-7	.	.	CSATGRNYEQYF	TGCAGTGCTACGGGCAGGAACTACGAGCAGTACTTC
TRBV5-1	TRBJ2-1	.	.	CASSFGLRNEQFF	TGCGCCAGCAGCTTCGGTCTCCGCAATGAGCAGTTCTTC